This TCR beta chain was sequenced during a study of blood T cell repertoires in COVID-19. About the research overall: Samples came from the United States, Italy and Spain, spanning acute and convalescent COVID-19.

Patients from Seattle were sampled longitudinally, starting during active infection. Looked up from germline, CDR1 is SGHTA and CDR2 is FQGNSA. Trimming cost V 5 bases and J 3 bases, with 14 bases left between them. There are 14 residues in the CDR3. How the authors handled the data: Researchers report that nucleated cell counts were estimated from reference gene primer amplification. Some clones are missing from TCRdb's copy, which holds only in-frame ones; the method was immunoSEQ multiplex PCR. The DNA was the basis for D and trimming; V, J and clone size are from that table. Of approximately 250,000 clones in the sample, roughly 91% were seen once.

Sequences were obtained from peripheral blood. The rearrangement links TRBV7-2 to TRBJ2-7; no definite D call. The clonotype comes from a young man with COVID-19, enrolled during active disease. CDR3 residues: CASSPAVILYEQYF. CDR3 bases: TGTGCCAGCAGCCCGGCGGTGATTCTCTACGAGCAGTACTTC.